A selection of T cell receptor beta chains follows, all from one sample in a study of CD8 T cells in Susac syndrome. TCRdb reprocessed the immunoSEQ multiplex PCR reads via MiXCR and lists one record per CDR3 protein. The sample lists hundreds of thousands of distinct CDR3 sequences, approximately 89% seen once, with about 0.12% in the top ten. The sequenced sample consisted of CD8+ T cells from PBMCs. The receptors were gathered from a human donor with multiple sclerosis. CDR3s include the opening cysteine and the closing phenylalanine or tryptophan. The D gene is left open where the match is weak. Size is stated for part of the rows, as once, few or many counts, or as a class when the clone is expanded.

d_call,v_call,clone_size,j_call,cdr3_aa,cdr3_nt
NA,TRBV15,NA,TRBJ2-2,CATSSKTTGELFF,TGTGCCACCAGCAGTAAAACCACCGGGGAGCTGTTTTTT
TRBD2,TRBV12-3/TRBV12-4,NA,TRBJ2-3,CASRILGEGTQYF,TGTGCCAGCAGAATCCTGGGGGAGGGAACGCAGTATTTT
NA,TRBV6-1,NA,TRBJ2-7,CASRTVVNRGPNPSYEQYF,TGTGCCAGCAGGACGGTAGTTAATAGGGGTCCCAATCCCTCCTACGAGCAGTACTTC
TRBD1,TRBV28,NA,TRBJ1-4,CASSLSGQVNEKLFF,TGTGCCAGCAGTTTGTCGGGACAGGTTAATGAAAAACTGTTTTTT
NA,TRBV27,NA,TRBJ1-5,CASSPRVGQKPQHF,TGTGCCAGCAGTCCTCGGGTTGGGCAGAAGCCCCAGCATTTT
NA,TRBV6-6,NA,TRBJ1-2,CASSPTFSNYGYTF,TGTGCCAGCAGCCCCACGTTTTCTAACTATGGCTACACCTTC
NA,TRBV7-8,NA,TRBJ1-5,CASSLVPMGNQPQHF,TGTGCCAGCAGCTTAGTTCCGATGGGAAATCAGCCCCAGCATTTT
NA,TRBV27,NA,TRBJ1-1,CASSLEGMNTEAFF,TGTGCCAGCAGTTTGGAGGGTATGAACACTGAAGCTTTCTTT
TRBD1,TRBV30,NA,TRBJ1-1,CAWSAWTGENTEAFF,TGTGCCTGGAGCGCATGGACAGGGGAGAACACTGAAGCTTTCTTT
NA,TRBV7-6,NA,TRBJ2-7,CASSFFTSENGDEQYF,TGTGCCAGCAGCTTCTTTACGAGCGAGAATGGTGACGAGCAGTACTTC
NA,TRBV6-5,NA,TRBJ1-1,CASSYSWVQNTEAFF,TGTGCCAGCAGTTACTCGTGGGTACAGAACACTGAAGCTTTCTTT
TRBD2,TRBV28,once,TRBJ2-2,CASNLPLSGDTGELFF,TGTGCCAGCAATCTCCCACTCAGCGGGGACACCGGGGAGCTGTTTTTT
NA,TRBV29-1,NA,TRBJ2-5,CSVEDFSQGIGGEAQYF,TGCAGCGTTGAAGATTTTTCGCAGGGTATAGGGGGAGAGGCCCAGTACTTC
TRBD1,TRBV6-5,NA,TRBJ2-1,CVSSFPGQGLVDEQFF,TGTGTCAGCAGTTTTCCGGGACAGGGTTTGGTCGATGAGCAGTTCTTC
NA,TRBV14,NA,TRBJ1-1,CASIPQEAFF,TGTGCCAGCATCCCCCAGGAAGCTTTCTTT
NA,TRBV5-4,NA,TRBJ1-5,CASSPTPWGNQPQHF,TGTGCCAGCAGCCCAACCCCGTGGGGCAATCAGCCCCAGCATTTT
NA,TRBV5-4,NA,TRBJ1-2,CASSLVPIGWGGYTF,TGTGCCAGCAGCTTGGTCCCCATTGGGTGGGGCGGCTACACCTTC
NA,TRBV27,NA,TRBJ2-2,CASSISRAEVGGELFF,TGTGCCAGCAGTATTTCGAGGGCCGAAGTAGGCGGGGAGCTGTTTTTT
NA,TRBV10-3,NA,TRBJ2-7,CAISESPGGSGEQYF,TGTGCCATCAGTGAGTCGCCAGGGGGGTCGGGCGAGCAGTACTTC
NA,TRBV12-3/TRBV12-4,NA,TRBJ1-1,CASSLGSGGSEAFF,TGTGCCAGCAGTTTAGGTTCGGGGGGGTCTGAAGCTTTCTTT
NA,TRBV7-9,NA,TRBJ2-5,CASSPPSVTTVRETQYF,TGTGCCAGCAGCCCACCCTCCGTGACTACCGTCCGAGAGACCCAGTACTTC
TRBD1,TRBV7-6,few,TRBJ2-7,CASSLGRGYSYEQYF,TGTGCCAGCAGCTTAGGCAGGGGGTACTCCTACGAGCAGTACTTC